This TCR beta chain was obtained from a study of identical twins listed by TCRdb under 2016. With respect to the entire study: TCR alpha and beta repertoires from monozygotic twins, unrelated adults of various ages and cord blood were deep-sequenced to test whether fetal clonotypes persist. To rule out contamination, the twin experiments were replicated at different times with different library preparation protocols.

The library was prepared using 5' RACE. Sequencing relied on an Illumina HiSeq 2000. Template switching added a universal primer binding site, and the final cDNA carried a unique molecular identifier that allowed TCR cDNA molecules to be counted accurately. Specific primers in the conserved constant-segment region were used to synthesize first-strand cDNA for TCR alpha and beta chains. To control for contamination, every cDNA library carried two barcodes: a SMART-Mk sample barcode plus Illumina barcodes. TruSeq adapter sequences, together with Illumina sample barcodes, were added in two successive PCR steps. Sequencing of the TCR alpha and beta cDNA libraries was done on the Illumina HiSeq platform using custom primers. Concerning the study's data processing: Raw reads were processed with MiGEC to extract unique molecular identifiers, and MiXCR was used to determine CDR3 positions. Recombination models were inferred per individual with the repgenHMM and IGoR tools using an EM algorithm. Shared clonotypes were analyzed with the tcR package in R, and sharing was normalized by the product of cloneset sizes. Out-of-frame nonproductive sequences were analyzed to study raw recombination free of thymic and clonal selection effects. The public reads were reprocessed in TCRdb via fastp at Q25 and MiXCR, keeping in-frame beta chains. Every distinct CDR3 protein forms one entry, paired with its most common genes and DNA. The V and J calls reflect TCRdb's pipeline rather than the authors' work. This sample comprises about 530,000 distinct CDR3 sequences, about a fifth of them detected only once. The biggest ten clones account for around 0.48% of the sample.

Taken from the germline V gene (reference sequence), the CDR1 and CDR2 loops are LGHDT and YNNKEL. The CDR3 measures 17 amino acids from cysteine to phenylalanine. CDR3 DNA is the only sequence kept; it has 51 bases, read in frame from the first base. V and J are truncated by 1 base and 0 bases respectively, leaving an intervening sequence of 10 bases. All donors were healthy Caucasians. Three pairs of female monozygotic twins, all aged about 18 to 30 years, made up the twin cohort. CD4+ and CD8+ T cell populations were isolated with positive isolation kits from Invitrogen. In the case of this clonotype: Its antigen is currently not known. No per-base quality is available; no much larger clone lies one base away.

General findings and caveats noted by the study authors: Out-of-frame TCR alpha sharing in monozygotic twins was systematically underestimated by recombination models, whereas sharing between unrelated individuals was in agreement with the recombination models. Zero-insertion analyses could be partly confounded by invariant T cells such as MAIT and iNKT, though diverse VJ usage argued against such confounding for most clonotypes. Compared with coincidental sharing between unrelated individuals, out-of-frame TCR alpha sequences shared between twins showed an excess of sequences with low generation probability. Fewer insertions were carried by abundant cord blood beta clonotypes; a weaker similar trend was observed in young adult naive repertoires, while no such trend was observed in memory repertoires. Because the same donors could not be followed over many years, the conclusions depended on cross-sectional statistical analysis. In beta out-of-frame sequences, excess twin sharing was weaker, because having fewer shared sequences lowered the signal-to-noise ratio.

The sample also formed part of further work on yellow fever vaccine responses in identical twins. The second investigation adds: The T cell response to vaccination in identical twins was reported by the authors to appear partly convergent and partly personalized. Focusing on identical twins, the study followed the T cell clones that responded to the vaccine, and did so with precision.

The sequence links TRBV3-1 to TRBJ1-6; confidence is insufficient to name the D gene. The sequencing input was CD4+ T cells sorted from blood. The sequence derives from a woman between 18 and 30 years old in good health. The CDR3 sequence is CASSQVPSRSYNSPLHF. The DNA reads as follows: TGTGCCAGCAGCCAAGTCCCAAGCCGCTCCTATAATTCACCCCTCCACTTT.